This TCR beta chain is drawn from a study of STAT5B mutations in CD4+ large granular lymphocyte leukemia. Study overall: Among healthy donors, a particular HLA allele went with more CDR3 'QG' motifs. General observations from the study: No patients shared main leukemic clonotypes, though less than 30% appeared at low frequency elsewhere. CD4-sorted patient repertoires seemed more clonal than healthy CD4+ repertoires.

As regards this clone: Its antigen is currently unknown. At one end the junction does not follow the germline gene, possibly because of a read error.

In the original workflow: Productive clonotypes were detectable down to 2.59 x 10-5 frequency. Using immunoSEQ multiplex PCR, the repertoire was profiled, and TCRdb retains in-frame clones only, with some absent. The DNA gave D and trimming, while V, J and clone size come from that table. The top ten hold over 1.5% of the sample, which has 45,000 to 55,000 clones, about 70% seen once. Sequencing was done on a sample of CD4+ T cells from blood buffy coats. This clonotype was sampled from a human donor in good health.

CDR3: CASTLRRLAGEDEQFF. In DNA form, the CDR3 reads TGTGCCAGCACCTTACGTCGGCTAGCGGGGGAGGATGAGCAGTTCTTC. This sequence joins TRBV7-8 and TRBJ2-1, with 10 bases identical to TRBD2. The CDR3 is made up of 16 amino acids. Germline V gene sequence: CDR1 SGHVS, CDR2 FQNEAQ. Variable domain in full (rest from reference TRBV7-8 and TRBJ2-1): GAGVSQSPRYKVAKRGQDVALRCDPISGHVSLFWYQQALGQGPEFLTYFQNEAQLDKSGLPSDRFFAERPEGSVSTLKIQRTQQEDSAVYLCASTLRRLAGEDEQFFGPGTRLTVL.